This T cell receptor (beta chain) was recovered during a study of T-cell reconstitution after alpha-beta-depleted transplantation in children. Using unique molecular identifiers, the investigators prepared the TCRbeta library. TCRdb used MiXCR to reprocess the PCR reads, holding one entry per CDR3 protein. In the table there are around 200,000 distinct CDR3 sequences, roughly 9% of which are singletons. From germline, CDR1 is SQVTM and CDR2 ANQGSEA. V lost 7 bases to trimming and J lost 0 bases, with 15 bases between them. This CDR3 has 14 residues. This clonotype has a count of ten or more. The clonotype originates from a human donor who donated a stem cell graft to a child with acute lymphoblastic leukemia. Source: PBMCs from the stem cell graft donor, taken from the stem cell graft. The chain is built from TRBV29-1 and TRBJ1-1, with D uncertain. The CDR3 bases are TGCAGCGCTGCAAAACAAGCTTTGAACACTGAAGCTTTCTTT. Its translation is CSAAKQALNTEAFF.